This entry lists 21 T cell receptor beta chains sequenced from one sample in a study of T cell responses to AZD1222 COVID-19 vaccine. Libraries were prepared by immunoSEQ multiplex PCR; TCRdb keeps only in-frame clonotypes and omits some of them. The data contain roughly 130,000 clones, approximately 94% of them singletons. Material: peripheral blood, obtained on day 0 of AZD1222 vaccination. The receptors come from an adult in good health.

This clone has only one observation. The genes are TRBV6-2 or TRBV6-3 and TRBJ2-7; the match to TRBD2 covers 11 bases. Trimming removed 2 bases from V and 2 bases from J; junction bases left unmatched: 20. The germline gives CDR1 MNHEY, CDR2 SVGEGT. CDR3 length: 21 amino acids. In DNA form, the CDR3 reads TGTGCCAGCAGTTACGTAGGTTCGGGACTAGCGGACCACCGGAGGGCCTACGAGCAGTACTTC. This codes for CASSYVGSGLADHRRAYEQYF.

The chain joins TRBV9 to TRBJ2-5; D possibly matches TRBD1 or TRBD2 (5 bases each). CDR1 is SGDLS and CDR2 is YYNGEE in the germline V gene. This CDR3 has 14 amino acids. Trimming took off 0 bases at V and 2 bases at J, with 8 bases between the two ends. The DNA for the CDR3 is TGTGCCAGCAGCGTAGAATGGGGGCAAGAGACCCAGTACTTC. Protein product: CASSVEWGQETQYF.

V gene TRBV27 combines with J gene TRBJ1-5; D call uncertain. CDR3 length: 15 amino acids. Germline V gene lookup returns CDR1 MNHEY and CDR2 SMNVEV (reference sequence). Deletions cut 6 bases from V and 7 bases from J, with 19 bases between. CDR3 sequence: CASSKVVASSQPQHF. The CDR3 nucleotides are TGTGCCAGCAGCAAAGTAGTTGCCTCCAGCCAGCCCCAGCATTTT.

This chain links TRBV5-4 with TRBJ2-3, with 8 bases fitting TRBD2. The CDR3 is 15 amino acids. Trimming took 5 bases from V and 4 from J; bases not matched to a gene: 9. The germline CDR1 and CDR2 sequences are SGHNT and YYREEE (reference sequence). CDR3 coding DNA: TGTGCCAGCAGTCCGCGGGAGGATGGGGCAGATACGCAGTATTTT. Its translation: CASSPREDGADTQYF.

The chain has TRBV5-1 and TRBJ2-3, with TRBD2 matching 15 bases. With 4 bases clipped from V and 4 bases from J, the junction kept 4 bases outside the gene matches. From germline, CDR1 is SGHRS and CDR2 YFSETQ. The length of the CDR3 is 16 residues. Here the CDR3 DNA reads TGCGCCAGCAGCCTGGGACTAGCGGGAGGTCCAGATACGCAGTATTTT. This sequence encodes CASSLGLAGGPDTQYF. Full variable domain (missing parts from reference TRBV5-1 and TRBJ2-3): KAGVTQTPRYLIKTRGQQVTLSCSPISGHRSVSWYQQTPGQGLQFLFEYFSETQRNKGNFPGRFSGRQFSNSRSEMNVSTLELGDSALYLCASSLGLAGGPDTQYFGPGTRLTVL.

The chain is built from TRBV3-1 (or the pseudogene TRBV3-2) and TRBJ2-1; D is undetermined. Deletions cut 6 bases from V and 5 bases from J, with 2 bases between. Germline V CDR1 and CDR2: LGHDT, YNNKEL (reference sequence). CDR3 length: 10 amino acids. The CDR3 region is CASRNNEQFF. Written as DNA, the CDR3 is TGTGCCAGCAGAAACAATGAGCAGTTCTTC.

The chain employs TRBV9 and TRBJ1-1, with 7 positions matching TRBD1. Unmatched junction bases numbered 8, after V lost 4 bases and J lost 5 bases. The CDR3 sequence is 14 residues long. Germline V lookup: CDR1 SGDLS, CDR2 YYNGEE. The CDR3 sequence is CASSYRTGLTEAFF. DNA for the CDR3: TGTGCCAGCAGCTATCGGACAGGCCTAACTGAAGCTTTCTTT.

The chain joins TRBV12-3 or TRBV12-4 to TRBJ1-2, with D uncertain. Trimming removed 7 bases at V and 8 bases at J, with 11 bases between. The length of the CDR3 is 11 residues. Here the CDR3 reads CASTKTEGYTF. CDR3 DNA: TGTGCCAGCACTAAGACGGAAGGCTACACCTTC.

This chain uses TRBV28 with TRBJ1-2; D may be TRBD1 (5 bases). The V gene lost 6 bases and the J gene lost 5 bases, with 19 bases spanning the gap. This CDR3 is built from 15 residues. Germline V gene lookup returns CDR1 MDHEN and CDR2 SYDVKM. This CDR3 is CASSRTPDGGYGYTF. CDR3 nucleotides: TGTGCCAGCAGCAGAACACCGGACGGGGGGTATGGCTACACCTTC.

The rearrangement links TRBV10-3 to TRBJ1-1; no definite D call. The CDR3 has 10 amino acids. Per the germline V gene, CDR1 is ENHRY and CDR2 is SYGVKD. The V and J ends lost 11 bases and 5 bases respectively, with 9 bases between them. CDR3 residues: CAPPRTEAFF. The CDR3 DNA follows: TGTGCCCCCCCCCGAACTGAAGCTTTCTTT.

This rearrangement joins TRBV7-2 to TRBJ1-4; D call uncertain. The CDR3 loop spans 13 amino acids. Germline V gene sequence: CDR1 SGHTA, CDR2 FQGNSA. Trimming pared 3 bases from V and 0 bases from J, leaving 2 bases between. CDR3 in DNA: TGTGCCAGCAGCTTTGCAACTAATGAAAAACTGTTTTTT. Encoded protein: CASSFATNEKLFF.

The V and J genes are TRBV6-1 and TRBJ2-1, with D uncertain. Germline V gene lookup returns CDR1 MNHNS and CDR2 SASEGT. There are 13 residues in the CDR3. Trimming removed 3 bases at V and 6 bases at J, with 9 bases between. The CDR3 is CASSDGPFNEQFF. CDR3 DNA sequence: TGTGCCAGCAGTGATGGCCCCTTCAATGAGCAGTTCTTC.

The chain is built from TRBV3-1 (or the pseudogene TRBV3-2) and TRBJ1-6; a possible D gene is TRBD1 (5 bases). V shed 1 base and J shed 14 bases, with 6 bases lying between them. CDR3 length: 11 amino acids. The germline V gene has CDR1 LGHDT and CDR2 YNNKEL (reference sequence). CDR3 nucleotide sequence: TGTGCCAGCAGCCAAGGAGGGGCCCTCCACTTT. Amino acid sequence: CASSQGGALHF.

This clone was counted between two and nine times. The V call is TRBV29-1, the J call TRBJ1-1, with a tentative D call TRBD1 (6 bases). Per the germline V gene, CDR1 is SQVTM and CDR2 is ANQGSEA. CDR3 length: 15 residues. V gave up 0 bases and J gave up 11 bases, with 22 bases separating them. This CDR3 is CSVEDPGGPYLGAFF. The CDR3 nucleotides read TGCAGCGTTGAAGATCCTGGGGGGCCTTATTTGGGGGCTTTCTTT.

The table lists this clone with a count of one. The genes are TRBV28 and TRBJ1-2; D not resolved. The CDR3 sequence is 17 residues long. Trimming left V 4 bases short and J 0 bases short, with 18 bases between. Germline loops: CDR1 MDHEN, CDR2 SYDVKM. The CDR3 bases are TGTGCCAGCAGTTCCGGAGAGGGAGTACGCTCTAACTATGGCTACACCTTC. Protein product: CASSSGEGVRSNYGYTF.

The chain recombines TRBV10-3 with TRBJ2-7; 10 bases map to TRBD2. The CDR3 runs to 16 residues. The V gene end was trimmed by 2 bases and the J gene end by 6 bases; junction bases not matched to a gene: 10. Germline V lookup: CDR1 ENHRY, CDR2 SYGVKD. The CDR3: CAISEPGLAAASEQYF. CDR3 coding DNA: TGTGCCATCAGTGAGCCAGGACTAGCGGCCGCCTCCGAGCAGTACTTC.

The V call is TRBV9, the J call TRBJ2-3; D is possibly TRBD1 (5 bases). CDR3 size: 17 residues. V lost 0 bases to trimming and J lost 4 bases, with 18 bases between them. The V gene's germline CDR1 is SGDLS and CDR2 YYNGEE. In nucleotides, the CDR3 is TGTGCCAGCAGCGTAGTGTCCTGGCAGGGTGGTGCAGATACGCAGTATTTT. Amino acids: CASSVVSWQGGADTQYF.

The genes are TRBV10-1 and TRBJ2-7; TRBD2 matches 11 bases. Germline V gene sequence: CDR1 WNHNN, CDR2 SYGVQD (reference sequence). V shed 0 bases and J 3 bases; nucleotides not matched to a gene: 1. The CDR3 is 15 residues long. CDR3 sequence (DNA): TGCGCCAGCAGTGAGTCGGGGACTAGCGGCTACGAGCAGTACTTC. It specifies CASSESGTSGYEQYF.

The chain recombines TRBV4-1 with TRBJ2-1; 7 bases line up with TRBD1. The CDR3 runs 14 residues. CDR1 MGHRA and CDR2 YSYEKL come from the germline V gene. V lost 4 bases and J lost 8; bases outside the gene matches: 8. Written as DNA, the CDR3 is TGCGCCAGCAGCCTGCGACAGGGCTTCGATGAGCAGTTCTTC. Residues: CASSLRQGFDEQFF.

The V and J genes are TRBV11-2 and TRBJ2-7; 7 bases fit TRBD1. Trimming cost V 3 bases and J 6 bases; bases outside gene matches: 2. The CDR3 covers 12 residues. Germline V gene data show CDR1 as SGHAT and CDR2 as FQNNGV. DNA of the CDR3: TGTGCCAGCAGCTTCGGGACAGCCGAGCAGTACTTC. It yields the protein CASSFGTAEQYF.

The chain links TRBV24-1 to TRBJ1-2, with 7 bases that match TRBD1. The CDR3 has 14 residues. Losses at the gene ends were 0 bases for V and 7 bases for J; bases not matched to a gene: 4. The germline CDR1 and CDR2 sequences are KGHDR and SFDVKD. CDR3 sequence (DNA): TGTGCCACCAGTGATTTGACAGGGGCCGCTGGCTACACCTTC. Translation: CATSDLTGAAGYTF.